A selection of T cell receptor beta chains follows, all from one sample in a study of cytomegalovirus exposure and HLA in healthy donors. TCRdb keeps only in-frame clones here, not all; method: immunoSEQ multiplex PCR. The data show about 160,000 clones, 70% to 90% seen once. The source material was PBMCs. These receptors were collected from a woman aged 18-29 years in good health and CMV-seronegative. The CDR3 runs from the conserved cysteine through the conserved F or W. The order of the fields is V gene, D gene, clone size, J gene, CDR3 protein, CDR3 DNA. D genes are given only for firm matches. Size tells how often a clone was seen (once, few, many) or the class of an expanded clone, and some rows leave it out.

v_gene: TRBV30
d_gene: TRBD1
abundance: NA
j_gene: TRBJ1-2
CDR3aa: CAWQQGAQDGYTF
CDR3nt: TGTGCCTGGCAACAGGGGGCGCAGGATGGCTACACCTTC

v_gene: TRBV7-9
d_gene: NA
abundance: NA
j_gene: TRBJ1-1
CDR3aa: CASSLNPGQPEAFF
CDR3nt: TGTGCCAGCAGCTTAAATCCTGGCCAACCTGAAGCTTTCTTT

v_gene: TRBV7-9
d_gene: NA
abundance: NA
j_gene: TRBJ2-7
CDR3aa: CSSSLEGHEQYF
CDR3nt: TGTTCCAGCAGCCTTGAGGGTCACGAGCAGTACTTC

v_gene: TRBV7-9
d_gene: NA
abundance: NA
j_gene: TRBJ1-6
CDR3aa: CASSLSQYSENNSPLHF
CDR3nt: TGTGCCAGCAGCTTATCCCAGTATAGCGAAAATAATTCACCCCTCCACTTT

v_gene: TRBV15
d_gene: NA
abundance: NA
j_gene: TRBJ1-5
CDR3aa: CATDSTGRDQPQHF
CDR3nt: TGTGCCACAGACTCTACAGGGAGGGATCAGCCCCAGCATTTT

v_gene: TRBV6-4
d_gene: TRBD1
abundance: NA
j_gene: TRBJ1-1
CDR3aa: CASSARDRAKGTEAFF
CDR3nt: TGTGCCAGCAGCGCTAGGGACAGGGCGAAGGGCACTGAAGCTTTCTTT

v_gene: TRBV19
d_gene: NA
abundance: NA
j_gene: TRBJ1-5
CDR3aa: CARTGFNQPQHF
CDR3nt: TGTGCCAGAACAGGGTTCAATCAGCCCCAGCATTTT

v_gene: TRBV5-1
d_gene: TRBD2
abundance: NA
j_gene: TRBJ2-5
CDR3aa: CASSFLAGSGNGETQYF
CDR3nt: TGCGCCAGCAGCTTTTTGGCGGGTAGCGGGAATGGAGAGACCCAGTACTTC

v_gene: TRBV7-8
d_gene: TRBD2
abundance: NA
j_gene: TRBJ2-1
CDR3aa: CASSLLSGGDEQFF
CDR3nt: TGTGCCAGCAGCCTACTTTCGGGGGGGGATGAGCAGTTCTTC

v_gene: TRBV5-1
d_gene: NA
abundance: NA
j_gene: TRBJ1-1
CDR3aa: CASSPNRAGDTEAFF
CDR3nt: TGCGCCAGCAGTCCGAACAGGGCGGGGGACACTGAAGCTTTCTTT

v_gene: TRBV2
d_gene: NA
abundance: NA
j_gene: TRBJ2-7
CDR3aa: CASSDEWTVPYEQYF
CDR3nt: TGTGCCAGCAGTGACGAGTGGACAGTCCCCTACGAGCAGTACTTC

v_gene: TRBV7-3
d_gene: TRBD2
abundance: NA
j_gene: TRBJ2-3
CDR3aa: CASSLNSGSLDTQYF
CDR3nt: TGTGCCAGCAGCTTAAATAGCGGGAGTCTAGATACGCAGTATTTT

v_gene: TRBV6-5
d_gene: TRBD2
abundance: NA
j_gene: TRBJ2-1
CDR3aa: CASSHGGIGWEQFF
CDR3nt: TGTGCCAGCAGTCACGGGGGGATAGGGTGGGAGCAGTTCTTC

v_gene: TRBV29-1
d_gene: TRBD2
abundance: NA
j_gene: TRBJ2-1
CDR3aa: CSVPPSGRAGDEQFF
CDR3nt: TGCAGCGTTCCCCCTAGCGGGAGGGCCGGAGATGAGCAGTTCTTC

v_gene: TRBV9
d_gene: TRBD2
abundance: NA
j_gene: TRBJ2-5
CDR3aa: CASSPSGGARETQYF
CDR3nt: TGTGCCAGCAGTCCTAGCGGGGGGGCCCGGGAGACCCAGTACTTC

v_gene: TRBV5-1
d_gene: NA
abundance: NA
j_gene: TRBJ2-3
CDR3aa: CASSLAPGDPDTQYF
CDR3nt: TGCGCCAGCAGCTTGGCCCCGGGAGACCCAGATACGCAGTATTTT

v_gene: TRBV14
d_gene: NA
abundance: NA
j_gene: TRBJ1-4
CDR3aa: CASSQGFRGSEKLFF
CDR3nt: TGTGCCAGCAGCCAAGGGTTCCGGGGGAGTGAAAAACTGTTTTTT

v_gene: TRBV28
d_gene: TRBD2
abundance: NA
j_gene: TRBJ2-7
CDR3aa: CASRIGGGYEQYF
CDR3nt: TGTGCCAGCAGGATCGGGGGGGGCTACGAGCAGTACTTC

v_gene: TRBV7-9
d_gene: TRBD1
abundance: NA
j_gene: TRBJ2-7
CDR3aa: CASSLADRVYEQYF
CDR3nt: TGTGCCAGCAGCTTAGCGGACAGGGTGTACGAGCAGTACTTC

v_gene: TRBV5-1
d_gene: NA
abundance: NA
j_gene: TRBJ2-7
CDR3aa: CASSLGHSDSYEQYF
CDR3nt: TGCGCCAGCAGCTTGGGACACTCCGACTCCTACGAGCAGTACTTC

v_gene: TRBV7-9
d_gene: NA
abundance: NA
j_gene: TRBJ2-3
CDR3aa: CASSLVGTSTDTQYF
CDR3nt: TGTGCCAGCAGCTTAGTCGGGACTAGCACAGATACGCAGTATTTT

v_gene: TRBV4-1
d_gene: NA
abundance: NA
j_gene: TRBJ1-1
CDR3aa: CASSQVRNTEAFF
CDR3nt: TGCGCCAGCAGCCAAGTGAGGAACACTGAAGCTTTCTTT

v_gene: TRBV15
d_gene: NA
abundance: NA
j_gene: TRBJ2-2
CDR3aa: CAALRENTGELFF
CDR3nt: TGTGCCGCCCTCAGGGAAAACACCGGGGAGCTGTTTTTT

v_gene: TRBV11-2
d_gene: TRBD2
abundance: NA
j_gene: TRBJ2-2
CDR3aa: CASRKLAGGPQNTGELFF
CDR3nt: TGTGCCAGCCGAAAACTAGCGGGAGGGCCTCAGAACACCGGGGAGCTGTTTTTT

v_gene: TRBV2
d_gene: TRBD2
abundance: NA
j_gene: TRBJ2-1
CDR3aa: CASRASLAGGPDGQFF
CDR3nt: TGTGCCAGCAGGGCCTCACTAGCGGGGGGGCCTGATGGGCAGTTCTTC

v_gene: TRBV4-2
d_gene: TRBD2
abundance: NA
j_gene: TRBJ2-1
CDR3aa: CASSQDQGSGGDEQFF
CDR3nt: TGTGCCAGCAGCCAAGATCAGGGTAGCGGGGGAGATGAGCAGTTCTTC

v_gene: TRBV5-5
d_gene: NA
abundance: NA
j_gene: TRBJ2-2
CDR3aa: CASSLGESELFF
CDR3nt: TGTGCCAGCAGCCTGGGGGAGAGTGAGCTGTTTTTT

v_gene: TRBV5-8
d_gene: TRBD1
abundance: NA
j_gene: TRBJ2-1
CDR3aa: CASSLVGTGVYNEQFF
CDR3nt: TGTGCCAGCAGTCTCGTGGGGACAGGGGTATACAATGAGCAGTTCTTC

v_gene: TRBV5-1
d_gene: NA
abundance: few
j_gene: TRBJ2-7
CDR3aa: CASSFNDRPYEQYF
CDR3nt: TGCGCCAGCAGCTTTAATGACAGGCCCTACGAGCAGTACTTC

v_gene: TRBV28
d_gene: NA
abundance: NA
j_gene: TRBJ2-2
CDR3aa: CASISGDENTGELFF
CDR3nt: TGTGCCAGCATCTCAGGGGATGAAAACACCGGGGAGCTGTTTTTT

v_gene: TRBV7-9
d_gene: NA
abundance: NA
j_gene: TRBJ2-2
CDR3aa: CASSSTGRGVTGELFF
CDR3nt: TGTGCCAGCAGCTCAACAGGGAGAGGGGTCACCGGGGAGCTGTTTTTT

v_gene: TRBV27
d_gene: NA
abundance: few
j_gene: TRBJ2-6
CDR3aa: CASSSSDRPGANVLTF
CDR3nt: TGTGCCAGCAGTTCGTCCGACAGGCCAGGGGCCAACGTCCTGACTTTC

v_gene: TRBV5-1
d_gene: TRBD1
abundance: NA
j_gene: TRBJ2-5
CDR3aa: CASSLGHGQGAGETQYF
CDR3nt: TGCGCCAGCAGCTTGGGACACGGACAGGGGGCTGGAGAGACCCAGTACTTC

v_gene: TRBV7-8
d_gene: NA
abundance: NA
j_gene: TRBJ2-3
CDR3aa: CASSLATSFSTDTQYF
CDR3nt: TGTGCCAGCAGCTTAGCCACTAGTTTTAGCACAGATACGCAGTATTTT

v_gene: TRBV6-5
d_gene: NA
abundance: NA
j_gene: TRBJ1-4
CDR3aa: CASSEGVKGEKLFF
CDR3nt: TGTGCCAGCAGTGAAGGCGTAAAGGGGGAAAAACTGTTTTTT

v_gene: TRBV9
d_gene: NA
abundance: NA
j_gene: TRBJ1-5
CDR3aa: CASSPTGGGKQPQHF
CDR3nt: TGTGCCAGCAGCCCCACGGGTGGGGGCAAACAGCCCCAGCATTTT

v_gene: TRBV6-6
d_gene: NA
abundance: NA
j_gene: TRBJ1-1
CDR3aa: CASSYSHSNTEAFF
CDR3nt: TGTGCCAGCAGTTACTCCCATTCCAACACTGAAGCTTTCTTT

v_gene: TRBV6-1
d_gene: TRBD1
abundance: NA
j_gene: TRBJ2-3
CDR3aa: CASSERTGGTDTQYF
CDR3nt: TGTGCCAGCAGTGAACGGACAGGGGGCACAGATACGCAGTATTTT

v_gene: TRBV18
d_gene: NA
abundance: NA
j_gene: TRBJ2-7
CDR3aa: CASSSSRIEQYF
CDR3nt: TGTGCCAGCTCATCCTCGAGGATCGAGCAGTACTTC

v_gene: TRBV9
d_gene: TRBD2
abundance: NA
j_gene: TRBJ2-7
CDR3aa: CASSARTSGDEQYF
CDR3nt: TGTGCCAGCAGCGCGCGGACTAGCGGGGACGAGCAGTACTTC

v_gene: TRBV2
d_gene: NA
abundance: NA
j_gene: TRBJ1-5
CDR3aa: CASSWIRGQGQPQHF
CDR3nt: TGTGCCAGCAGTTGGATTAGGGGCCAGGGCCAGCCCCAGCATTTT

v_gene: TRBV15
d_gene: NA
abundance: NA
j_gene: TRBJ2-1
CDR3aa: CATSPGFAGSNEQFF
CDR3nt: TGTGCCACCAGCCCCGGGTTCGCCGGGTCCAATGAGCAGTTCTTC

v_gene: TRBV28
d_gene: TRBD1
abundance: few
j_gene: TRBJ1-2
CDR3aa: CASRGTGLYGYTF
CDR3nt: TGTGCCAGCAGGGGGACAGGCCTCTATGGCTACACCTTC

v_gene: TRBV27
d_gene: NA
abundance: NA
j_gene: TRBJ2-2
CDR3aa: CASRNLQRATGELFF
CDR3nt: TGTGCCAGCAGGAACCTACAGAGAGCAACCGGGGAGCTGTTTTTT

v_gene: TRBV4-1
d_gene: NA
abundance: few
j_gene: TRBJ1-1
CDR3aa: CASSHAQRSNTEAFF
CDR3nt: TGCGCCAGCAGCCATGCCCAGCGGTCGAACACTGAAGCTTTCTTT

v_gene: TRBV7-8
d_gene: NA
abundance: few
j_gene: TRBJ1-3
CDR3aa: CASSQGYSGNTIYF
CDR3nt: TGTGCCAGCAGCCAGGGATACTCTGGAAACACCATATATTTT

v_gene: TRBV2
d_gene: TRBD1
abundance: NA
j_gene: TRBJ1-1
CDR3aa: CASTWDSEYTEAFF
CDR3nt: TGTGCCAGCACCTGGGACAGCGAGTACACTGAAGCTTTCTTT

v_gene: TRBV9
d_gene: TRBD1
abundance: NA
j_gene: TRBJ2-7
CDR3aa: CASSEGQGIYEQYF
CDR3nt: TGTGCCAGCAGCGAGGGACAGGGGATCTACGAGCAGTACTTC

v_gene: TRBV13
d_gene: TRBD2
abundance: few
j_gene: TRBJ2-7
CDR3aa: CASSLGLAGSGYEQYF
CDR3nt: TGTGCCAGCAGCTTAGGACTAGCGGGGAGTGGGTACGAGCAGTACTTC

v_gene: TRBV6-5
d_gene: NA
abundance: NA
j_gene: TRBJ1-1
CDR3aa: CASSYSAGLVNTEAFF
CDR3nt: TGTGCCAGCAGTTACTCAGCCGGGTTGGTGAACACTGAAGCTTTCTTT

v_gene: TRBV6-5
d_gene: TRBD1
abundance: few
j_gene: TRBJ1-4
CDR3aa: CASSRDSATNEKLFF
CDR3nt: TGTGCCAGCAGTCGGGACAGCGCAACTAATGAAAAACTGTTTTTT

v_gene: TRBV28
d_gene: TRBD2
abundance: NA
j_gene: TRBJ2-3
CDR3aa: CASSLTREGLSTDTQYF
CDR3nt: TGTGCCAGCAGTTTAACCCGGGAGGGTCTTAGCACAGATACGCAGTATTTT

v_gene: TRBV18
d_gene: TRBD2
abundance: NA
j_gene: TRBJ2-7
CDR3aa: CASSRVSGGRWYEQYF
CDR3nt: TGTGCCAGCTCAAGAGTAAGTGGCGGGAGGTGGTACGAGCAGTACTTC

v_gene: TRBV6-5
d_gene: NA
abundance: NA
j_gene: TRBJ1-5
CDR3aa: CASSYSRYGFDQPQHF
CDR3nt: TGTGCCAGCAGTTACTCGAGGTACGGGTTTGATCAGCCCCAGCATTTT

v_gene: TRBV2
d_gene: TRBD2
abundance: NA
j_gene: TRBJ2-5
CDR3aa: CASSGRGGGVGETQYF
CDR3nt: TGTGCCAGCAGTGGCCGGGGGGGAGGGGTTGGAGAGACCCAGTACTTC